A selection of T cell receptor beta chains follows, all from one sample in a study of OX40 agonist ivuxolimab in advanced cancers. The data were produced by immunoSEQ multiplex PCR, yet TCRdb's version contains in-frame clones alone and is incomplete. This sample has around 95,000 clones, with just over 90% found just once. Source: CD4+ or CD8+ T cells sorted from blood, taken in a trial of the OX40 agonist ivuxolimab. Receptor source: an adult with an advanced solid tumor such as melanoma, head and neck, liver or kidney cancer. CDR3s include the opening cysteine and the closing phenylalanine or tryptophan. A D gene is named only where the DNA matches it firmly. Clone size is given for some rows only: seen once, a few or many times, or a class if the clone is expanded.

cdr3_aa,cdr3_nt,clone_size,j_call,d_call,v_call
CASSLAASDSHPTNEKLFF,TGTGCCAGCAGCTTGGCCGCGTCTGACAGCCACCCGACTAATGAAAAACTGTTTTTT,-,TRBJ1-4,-,TRBV5-4
CASSLDSGGAETQYF,TGTGCCAGCAGCTTAGATAGCGGGGGGGCGGAGACCCAGTACTTC,-,TRBJ2-5,TRBD2,TRBV7-7
CASSHSGGGVNEQFF,TGTGCCAGCAGCCATAGCGGGGGAGGGGTCAATGAGCAGTTCTTC,once,TRBJ2-1,TRBD2,TRBV7-8
CASSTASNSNQPQHF,TGTGCCAGTAGTACGGCCAGTAATAGCAATCAGCCCCAGCATTTT,-,TRBJ1-5,-,TRBV19
CASSQGTKIYEQYF,TGCGCCAGCAGCCAGGGGACGAAGATCTACGAGCAGTACTTC,-,TRBJ2-7,-,TRBV4-1
CASSPSPEKTQKLFF,TGTGCCAGCAGTCCCAGTCCGGAGAAGACGCAAAAACTGTTTTTT,-,TRBJ1-4,-,TRBV28
CASSPYLTGGEAFF,TGTGCCAGCTCACCTTATCTGACAGGGGGCGAAGCTTTCTTT,-,TRBJ1-1,TRBD1,TRBV18
CAWRAGQGAGTQYF,TGTGCCTGGAGGGCTGGACAGGGCGCGGGGACCCAGTACTTC,-,TRBJ2-5,TRBD1,TRBV30
CASSLLQGEEKLFF,TGTGCCAGCAGCTTACTCCAGGGGGAGGAAAAACTGTTTTTT,-,TRBJ1-4,TRBD1,TRBV7-9
CASSTGTGEQYF,TGTGCCAGCAGTACCGGGACAGGGGAGCAGTACTTC,-,TRBJ2-7,TRBD1,TRBV6-5
CASSPGGDTQYF,TGTGCCAGTAGCCCGGGCGGAGATACGCAGTATTTT,once,TRBJ2-3,-,TRBV19
CASRLDSSYEQYF,TGTGCCAGCAGGCTGGACAGCTCCTACGAGCAGTACTTC,-,TRBJ2-7,-,TRBV27
CASTQTFLNTEAFF,TGTGCCAGTACTCAGACCTTCCTGAACACTGAAGCTTTCTTT,once,TRBJ1-1,-,TRBV19
CASSPRVSSLSGANVLTF,TGTGCCAGCTCACCAAGGGTGAGCAGTCTCTCTGGGGCCAACGTCCTGACTTTC,-,TRBJ2-6,-,TRBV18
CASSLDPTGYAFF,TGCGCCAGCAGCTTGGACCCGACAGGGTATGCTTTCTTT,few,TRBJ1-1,TRBD1,TRBV5-1
CASSLEGKSTDTQYF,TGCGCCAGCAGCTTGGAGGGTAAGAGCACAGATACGCAGTATTTT,-,TRBJ2-3,-,TRBV5-1